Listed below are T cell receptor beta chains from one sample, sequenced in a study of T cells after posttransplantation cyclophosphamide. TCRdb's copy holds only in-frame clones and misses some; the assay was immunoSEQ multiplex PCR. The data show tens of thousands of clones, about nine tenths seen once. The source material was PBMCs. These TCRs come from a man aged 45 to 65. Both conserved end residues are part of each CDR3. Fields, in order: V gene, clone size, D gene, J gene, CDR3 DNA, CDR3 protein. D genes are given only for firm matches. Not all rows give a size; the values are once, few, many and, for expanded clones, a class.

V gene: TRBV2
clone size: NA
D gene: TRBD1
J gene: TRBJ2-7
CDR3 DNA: TGTGCCAGCAGAGGTTCAGGGGGTTACGAGCAGTACTTC
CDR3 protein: CASRGSGGYEQYF

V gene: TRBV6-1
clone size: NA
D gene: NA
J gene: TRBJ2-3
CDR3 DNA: TGTGCCAGCAGTGTTTTCTCGTCGGTCCCCCCAGATACGCAGTATTTT
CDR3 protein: CASSVFSSVPPDTQYF

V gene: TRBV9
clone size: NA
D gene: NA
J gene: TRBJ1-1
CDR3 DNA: TGTGCCAGCAGCCCGATCGCCCGTCAGGGGAACACTGAAGCTTTCTTT
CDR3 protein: CASSPIARQGNTEAFF

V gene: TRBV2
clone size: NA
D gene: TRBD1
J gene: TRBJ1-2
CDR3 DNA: TGTGCCAGCAGTTCACAGGGGAACTATGGCTACACCTTC
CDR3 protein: CASSSQGNYGYTF

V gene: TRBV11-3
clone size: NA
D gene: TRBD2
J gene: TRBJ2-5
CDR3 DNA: TGTGCCAGCAGCCCCCGGACTAGCGACACCGGATGGGCAAAGACCCAGTACTTC
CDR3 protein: CASSPRTSDTGWAKTQYF

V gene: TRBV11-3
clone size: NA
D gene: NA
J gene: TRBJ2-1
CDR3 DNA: TGTGCCAGCAGCCAGGTCCGGCAGACGAATGAGCAGTTCTTC
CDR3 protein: CASSQVRQTNEQFF

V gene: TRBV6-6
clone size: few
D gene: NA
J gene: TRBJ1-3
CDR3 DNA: TGTGCCAGCAGCTCAGTAAACACCATATATTTT
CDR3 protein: CASSSVNTIYF

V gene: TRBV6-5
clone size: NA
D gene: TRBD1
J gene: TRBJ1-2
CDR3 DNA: TGTGCCAGCAGTTCGGCTCGGACAGGGCGCTCTGGCTACACCTTC
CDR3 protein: CASSSARTGRSGYTF

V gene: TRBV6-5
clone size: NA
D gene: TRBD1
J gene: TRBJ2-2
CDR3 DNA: TGTGCCAGCAGTTACTCTTGGGGACAGCCCACCGGGGAGCTGTTTTTT
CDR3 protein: CASSYSWGQPTGELFF

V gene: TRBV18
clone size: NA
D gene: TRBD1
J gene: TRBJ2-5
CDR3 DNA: TGTGCCAGCTCACCAAAGGGGACAGGGGGTGCGGAGACCCAGTACTTC
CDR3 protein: CASSPKGTGGAETQYF

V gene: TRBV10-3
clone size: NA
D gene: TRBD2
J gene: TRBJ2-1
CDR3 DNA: TGTGCCATCAGTGCCTCCCTAGCGGGTCCGGGCAATGAGCAGTTCTTC
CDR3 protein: CAISASLAGPGNEQFF

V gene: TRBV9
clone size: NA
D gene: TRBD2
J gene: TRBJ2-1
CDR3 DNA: TGTGCCAGCAGCCGACTAGCGGGAAGTAGTGAGCAGTTCTTC
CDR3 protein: CASSRLAGSSEQFF

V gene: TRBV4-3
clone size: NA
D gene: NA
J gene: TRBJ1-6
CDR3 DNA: TGCGCCAGCAGCCAAAAAATCGCGCGCGGCCTAAATTCACCCCTCCACTTT
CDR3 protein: CASSQKIARGLNSPLHF

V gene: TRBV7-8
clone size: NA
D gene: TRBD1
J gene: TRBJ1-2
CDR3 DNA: TGTGCCAGCAGCTACGACGGACAGGGCGCTTCTATCACCTTC
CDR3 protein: CASSYDGQGASITF

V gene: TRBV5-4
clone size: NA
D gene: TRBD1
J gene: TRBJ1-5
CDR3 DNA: TGTGCCAGCAGCCTAGGACAGGGGAGAAATCAGCCCCAGCATTTT
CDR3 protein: CASSLGQGRNQPQHF

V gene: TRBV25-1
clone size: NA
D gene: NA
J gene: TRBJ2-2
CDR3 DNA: TGTGCCAGCAGTGAGAGGCGTGTCAGTAGTACCGGGGAGCTGTTTTTT
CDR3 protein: CASSERRVSSTGELFF

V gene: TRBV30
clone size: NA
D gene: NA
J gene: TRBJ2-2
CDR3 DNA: TGTGCCTGTCTCCGAGGTAGCTTTAACACCGGGGAGCTGTTTTTT
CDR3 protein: CACLRGSFNTGELFF

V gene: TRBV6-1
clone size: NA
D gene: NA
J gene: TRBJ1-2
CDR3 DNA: TGTGCCAGCAGCCTCCTAGCAGGCAGCTATGGCTACACCTTC
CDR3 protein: CASSLLAGSYGYTF

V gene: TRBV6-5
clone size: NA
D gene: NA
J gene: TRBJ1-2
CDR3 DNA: TGTGCCAGCAGTTACGCGACAGGAACTAACTATGGCTACACCTTC
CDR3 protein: CASSYATGTNYGYTF

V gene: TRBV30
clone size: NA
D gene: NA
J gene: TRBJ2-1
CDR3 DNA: TGTGCCTGGAGTGGAGTTGAGCAGTTCTTC
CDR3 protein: CAWSGVEQFF

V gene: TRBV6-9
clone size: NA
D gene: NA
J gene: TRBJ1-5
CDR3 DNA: TGTGCCAGCGGCGAGACACTTTCCCCCAATCAGCCCCAGCATTTT
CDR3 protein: CASGETLSPNQPQHF

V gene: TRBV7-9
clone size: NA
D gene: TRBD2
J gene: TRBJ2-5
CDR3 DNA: TGTGCCAGCAGTTCTAGCGGGGGGCGATCGGAGACCCAGTACTTC
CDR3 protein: CASSSSGGRSETQYF

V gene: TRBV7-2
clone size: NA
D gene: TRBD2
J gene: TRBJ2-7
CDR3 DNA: TGTGCCAGCAGCTTATCTGGGGCGGGGGCCTACGAGCAGTACTTC
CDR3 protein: CASSLSGAGAYEQYF

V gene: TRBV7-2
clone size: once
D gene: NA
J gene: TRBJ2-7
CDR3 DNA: TGTGCCAGCAGCTTAGCGGCTACTACGGGGGAGCAGTACTTC
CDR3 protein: CASSLAATTGEQYF

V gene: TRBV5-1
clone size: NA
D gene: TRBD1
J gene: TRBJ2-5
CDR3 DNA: TGCGCCAGCAGCCCTCAGCCCCAGGGGGCAGGGGAGACCCAGTACTTC
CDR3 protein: CASSPQPQGAGETQYF

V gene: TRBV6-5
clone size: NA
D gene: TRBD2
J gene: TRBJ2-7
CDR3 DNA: TGTGCCAGCAGTGCCCCCTCTAGCGGGAGATACGAGCAGTACTTC
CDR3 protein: CASSAPSSGRYEQYF

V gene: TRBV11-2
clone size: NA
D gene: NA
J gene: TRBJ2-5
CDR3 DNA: TGTGCCAGCAGCTTAATTATAGCCGTGGGAGAGACCCAGTACTTC
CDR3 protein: CASSLIIAVGETQYF

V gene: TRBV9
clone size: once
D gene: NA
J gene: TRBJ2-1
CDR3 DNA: TGTGCCAGCAGCGTAGGAGGCGGAGAGCAGTTCTTC
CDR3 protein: CASSVGGGEQFF

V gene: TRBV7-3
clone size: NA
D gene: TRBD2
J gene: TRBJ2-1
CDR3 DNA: TGTGCCAGCAGCTTAAGGGGTGGCGGGAGCTCCTACAATGAGCAGTTCTTC
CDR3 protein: CASSLRGGGSSYNEQFF

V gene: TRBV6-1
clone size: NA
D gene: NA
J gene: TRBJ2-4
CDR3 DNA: TGTGCCAGCAGTATAGCAAGGAGTCCTTTTGACATTCAGTACTTC
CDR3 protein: CASSIARSPFDIQYF

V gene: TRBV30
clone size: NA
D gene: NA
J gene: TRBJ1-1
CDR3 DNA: TGTGCCTGGAGTGTATCGGTGAACACTGAAGCTTTCTTT
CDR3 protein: CAWSVSVNTEAFF